This record concerns one T cell receptor beta chain sequence. What it recognizes is unknown. Isolated per sample were at least 6 million PBMCs. The authors ran a second PCR of 7 to 11 cycles using a sample-barcoded 5' primer and a J-beta primer mix. Samples each returned at least 2.5 million CDR3-containing paired-end reads. TCRdb fed the 5' RACE reads into MiXCR, producing one record per CDR3 protein. The profile shows 850,000 to 1,100,000 distinct CDR3 sequences, 30% to 40% of them singletons. The germline V and J ends were trimmed by 1 base and 2 bases, with 8 bases remaining between them. The CDR3 spans 14 residues. The germline V gene encodes CDR1 SGHTA and CDR2 FQGNSA. This specimen comes from a study of blood T cells in healthy people across ages. Notes on the study in general: Age brought a roughly linear fall in TCR beta diversity measured per million T cells.

Sequencing was performed on blood. The V call is TRBV7-2, the J call TRBJ1-2; no clear D. This clonotype was sampled from a man between 18 and 29 years old in good health. CDR3 nucleotide sequence: TGTGCCAGCAGCTTAGTGCGGGAGAACTATGGCTACACCTTC. Its translation: CASSLVRENYGYTF.